This T cell receptor beta chain was identified in a study of yellow fever vaccine responses in identical twins (dated by TCRdb to the late 2010s). With respect to the entire study: In identical twins, the study followed T cell clones that responded to the vaccine with precision. Here is what the overall study found, with its caveats: The authors reported that the T cell response to vaccination in identical twins appeared partly convergent and partly personalized.

From the cysteine through the phenylalanine, the CDR3 covers 12 amino acids. Here the CDR3 DNA is all that survives: 36 bases in frame from base 1. The germline V gene gives CDR1 as SGHNT and CDR2 as YENEEA. V and J lose 6 bases and 6 bases, and a span of 9 bases separates them. The protocol used for the library was RT-PCR. TCRdb lists the instrument as Illumina HiSeq 2500. TCRdb itself trimmed the public reads at Q25 with fastp, ran MiXCR and retained productive beta chains. Each CDR3 protein appears once, grouped with its most common genes and DNA. The sample table contains about 6,900 distinct CDR3 sequences; only one count was recorded for 84% of them. 3% to 3.5% of the sample lies in the top ten. Regarding this clonotype: Its antigen is not yet known. Per-base quality was not reported, and no clone a single base away is much larger than it.

This chain joins TRBV11-3 to TRBJ2-1, with the D gene possibly TRBD1 or TRBD2, each one fitting 5 bases. Sequenced material: T cells from blood (PBMCs), unsorted or a sorted subset (not recorded which), taken before or after yellow fever vaccination (not recorded which). This receptor was identified in a woman between 18 and 29 years old who received the yellow fever vaccine. Donor details come from another sample of the same person, matched by shared clones. The CDR3 has the sequence CASSFGTNEQFF. The sequenced DNA is TGTGCCAGCAGTTTTGGGACCAATGAGCAGTTCTTC.